This T cell receptor (beta chain) is drawn from a study of human T cells and chemical hapten exposure. This clonotype was counted ten times or more. TCRdb analysed the RACE reads with MiXCR anew, one entry per CDR3 protein. This sample yields roughly 45,000 distinct CDR3 sequences, of which about a tenth are seen a single time; just under 4.5% belongs to the top ten. Time point meaning: patch test 1, 2 weeks after DPC sensitization. The treatment is: therapeutic diphenylcyclopropenone sensitization with weekly scalp DPC. V lost 4 bases and J lost 3, with 10 bases in between. Germline lookup yields CDR1 WSHSY and CDR2 SAAADI. This CDR3 spans 14 amino acids.

The receptor was derived from a woman in her forties or fifties with alopecia areata. Some clones in this sample may be carry-over from other donors' samples. The rearrangement links TRBV10-2 to TRBJ2-1, with D possibly matching TRBD2 (6 bases). Sequenced material: whole blood, taken in connection with sensitization to the hapten diphenylcyclopropenone (DPC). CDR3 bases: TGCGCCAGCAGTGTCCGGGACTTCTACAATGAGCAGTTCTTC. Its protein is CASSVRDFYNEQFF.